The 27 T cell receptor beta chains below all came from one sample that was sequenced in a study of CD8 T cells in ankylosing spondylitis. TCRdb re-analysed the 5' RACE reads in MiXCR, keeping a single row per CDR3 protein. This sample has around 480,000 distinct CDR3 sequences, with approximately 17% found just once. Their target antigens are unknown. Study conclusions and caveats: What appeared characteristic of ankylosing spondylitis blood was a TCR beta motif of fewer than ten highly homologous variants.

The sequenced sample was blood, either unsorted or a sorted T cell fraction (not recorded which). Receptor source: a male donor with ankylosing spondylitis.

The J gene is TRBJ2-5, the V gene TRBV20-1; 8 positions agree with TRBD2. This CDR3 is built from 13 residues. Losses at the gene ends were 2 bases for V and 7 bases for J; bases not matched to a gene: 6. Germline CDR1 reads DFQATT; CDR2 reads SNEGSKA (reference sequence). The CDR3 spells CSARTGGVGTQYF. CDR3 DNA sequence: TGCAGTGCTAGAACCGGGGGGGTAGGGACCCAGTACTTC.

This clonotype was counted between two and nine times. The rearrangement links TRBV20-1 to TRBJ2-5, with D perhaps matching TRBD2 (6 bases). V lost 6 bases, J lost 0 bases, and 17 bases lay in between. Germline CDR1 DFQATT, CDR2 SNEGSKA (reference sequence). The CDR3 has 15 residues. The CDR3: CSAPRLVLYQETQYF. DNA of the CDR3: TGCAGTGCGCCTAGACTAGTGTTGTACCAAGAGACCCAGTACTTC.

The chain is built from TRBV11-3 and TRBJ2-6, with D unclear. The V gene's germline CDR1 is SGHNT and CDR2 YENEEA. Trimming left V 0 bases short and J 4 bases short, with 7 bases between. The CDR3 totals 15 residues. CDR3 region: CASSLEVAGANVLTF. CDR3 in DNA: TGTGCCAGCAGCTTAGAGGTGGCCGGGGCCAACGTCCTGACTTTC.

This clonotype has a count of ten or more. V is TRBV6-2 or TRBV6-3 and J is TRBJ2-7; the D is unclear. The CDR3 consists of 14 residues. V gave up 3 bases and J gave up 7 bases, with 16 bases separating them. Per germline, CDR1 MNHEY and CDR2 SVGEGT. The DNA for the CDR3 is TGTGCCAGCAGTTATGGTTTATACCCGAGGGAGCAGTACTTC. The encoded protein is CASSYGLYPREQYF.

This chain uses TRBV6-1 with TRBJ2-3; 9 bases fit TRBD2. This CDR3 has 14 amino acids. Germline CDR1 MNHNS, CDR2 SASEGT. V lost 9 bases, J lost 1 base, and 5 bases stayed unmatched. CDR3 sequence reads: CARTRGGRTDTQYF. The CDR3 bases are TGTGCCAGAACGCGGGGGGGGCGCACAGATACGCAGTATTTT.

CDR3 nucleotide sequence: TGTGCCAGCAGCTCGGGACCTAGCTCTGGGGCCAACGTCCTGACTTTC. Its translation: CASSSGPSSGANVLTF. The chain carries TRBV5-4 and TRBJ2-6; possibly TRBD1 or TRBD2 for D (5 bases each). Trimming removed 3 bases at V and 0 bases at J, with 10 bases between. Germline V gene data show CDR1 as SGHNT and CDR2 as YYREEE (reference sequence). The CDR3 length is 16 residues.

In its sample, this clonotype was seen a few times. The genes are TRBV20-1 and TRBJ2-7; 9 nucleotides align to TRBD1. CDR1 and CDR2 (germline): DFQATT, SNEGSKA (reference sequence). V trimming: 1 base; J trimming: 4 bases; junction bases outside the gene matches: 11. This CDR3 comprises 16 residues. CDR3 region: CSARVIDRDRAYEQYF. The CDR3 DNA reads as TGCAGTGCTAGAGTGATAGATCGGGACAGGGCTTACGAGCAGTACTTC.

The chain couples TRBV6-1 to TRBJ2-7; D remains unclear. Per germline, CDR1 MNHNS and CDR2 SASEGT. V shed 5 bases and J shed 5 bases, with 10 bases lying between them. The CDR3 is 12 amino acids. This chain's CDR3 is CASSRILDEQYF. The CDR3 DNA follows: TGTGCCAGCAGTCGAATTTTGGACGAGCAGTACTTC.

This clonotype has just a few counts. The chain recombines TRBV7-2 with TRBJ2-4; D perhaps matches TRBD1 (5 bases). CDR3 size: 17 residues. V lost 5 bases, J lost 0 bases, and 17 bases lay in between. Germline V lookup: CDR1 SGHTA, CDR2 FQGNSA. The DNA for the CDR3 is TGTGCCAGCAGCCCCATGGGGAAAGGGGCAGCCAAAAACATTCAGTACTTC. It codes for CASSPMGKGAAKNIQYF. Drawing the rest from reference TRBV7-2 and TRBJ2-4, the complete variable domain is GAGVSQSPSNKVTEKGKDVELRCDPISGHTALYWYRQSLGQGLEFLIYFQGNSAPDKSGLPSDRFSAERTGGSVSTLTIQRTQQEDSAVYLCASSPMGKGAAKNIQYFGAGTRLSVL.

The rearrangement links TRBV6-2 or TRBV6-3 to TRBJ1-1, with D unresolved. Trimming removed 4 bases from V and 1 base from J, with 13 bases in between. The CDR3 contains 15 residues. CDR1 is MNHEY and CDR2 is SVGEGT in the germline V gene. The CDR3 spells CASSSLGPRNTEAFF. The CDR3 nucleotides read TGTGCCAGCAGTTCCCTCGGACCGCGGAACACTGAAGCTTTCTTT.

The V and J genes are TRBV12-3 or TRBV12-4 and TRBJ1-4; D gene unclear. This CDR3 has 14 residues. Trimming pared 6 bases from V and 7 bases from J, leaving 15 bases between. CDR3: CASSPFPRSEKLFF. CDR3 nucleotide sequence: TGTGCCAGCAGCCCGTTCCCCAGGAGTGAAAAACTGTTTTTT.

This clonotype has a handful of counts. The chain links TRBV11-2 to TRBJ2-2; tentative D call: TRBD1 (6 bases). V was pared by 5 bases and J by 1 base, with 20 bases between. The CDR3 runs to 18 residues. Looked up from germline, CDR1 is SGHAT and CDR2 is FQNNGV. CDR3 in DNA: TGTGCCAGCAGCCCTGTTTACGGGACAAGGAGGAACACCGGGGAGCTGTTTTTT. Its translation is CASSPVYGTRRNTGELFF.

The genes are TRBV15 and TRBJ2-7, with 10 bases matching TRBD1. The germline gives CDR1 LNHNV, CDR2 YYDKDF (reference sequence). Trimming cost V 5 bases and J 3 bases; bases outside gene matches: 7. This CDR3 is built from 15 residues. This CDR3 reads CATSGTGENIYEQYF. DNA of the CDR3: TGTGCCACCAGCGGGACAGGGGAAAACATCTACGAGCAGTACTTC.

This clonotype was found a few times. Written as DNA, the CDR3 is TGCAGTGCCGCCGACTCTTCGAACACCGGGGAGCTGTTTTTT. Translated, it gives CSAADSSNTGELFF. The chain is built from TRBV20-1 and TRBJ2-2; D uncertain. This CDR3 comprises 14 residues. Deletions cut 6 bases from V and 0 bases from J, with 11 bases between. In germline, CDR1 is DFQATT, CDR2 SNEGSKA (reference sequence).

This clonotype was picked up many times. The rearrangement links TRBV9 to TRBJ2-1, with 8 positions matching TRBD2. CDR1 is SGDLS and CDR2 is YYNGEE in the germline V gene. The CDR3 has 18 amino acids. The trim removed 0 bases at V and 4 bases at J, leaving 12 bases unmatched. The CDR3 loop reads CASSVGGWERERYNEQFF. Written as DNA, the CDR3 is TGTGCCAGCAGCGTAGGGGGCTGGGAGCGGGAGAGGTACAATGAGCAGTTCTTC.

The CDR3 DNA reads as TGTGCCAGCAGTTTCTTAGCGGGGGGCACCTACGAGCAGTACTTC. Translated: CASSFLAGGTYEQYF. The V and J genes are TRBV28 and TRBJ2-7; 10 nucleotides agree with TRBD2. The CDR3 contains 15 residues. Per the germline V gene, CDR1 is MDHEN and CDR2 is SYDVKM. V was clipped by 3 bases and J by 2 bases; unmatched bases: 4.

This clonotype appeared a few times. This rearrangement joins TRBV7-6 to TRBJ2-2; D might be TRBD1 (6 bases). This CDR3 spans 15 amino acids. V was clipped by 1 base and J by 6 bases, with 12 bases between them. Germline V lookup: CDR1 SGHVS, CDR2 FNYEAQ. CDR3 DNA sequence: TGTGCCAGCAGCTTAGACACAGGGACGGCCGGGGAGCTGTTTTTT. This gives the protein CASSLDTGTAGELFF.

The V call is TRBV5-1, the J call TRBJ2-3; 10 bases are shared with TRBD1. V shed 4 bases, J shed 0 bases, and the junction held 5 bases outside the gene matches. Germline-derived CDR1 and CDR2 are SGHRS and YFSETQ. The CDR3 contains 16 residues. CDR3 nucleotide sequence: TGCGCCAGCAGCCTAGGGACAGGGGCTAGCACAGATACGCAGTATTTT. Encoded protein: CASSLGTGASTDTQYF.

The chain joins TRBV20-1 to TRBJ1-2; D gene uncertain. The germline CDR1 and CDR2 sequences are DFQATT and SNEGSKA (reference sequence). Trimming stripped 6 bases from V and 3 bases from J, with 14 bases between. The CDR3 extends over 13 amino acids. CDR3 sequence reads: CSAQAQEHYGYTF. The CDR3 bases are TGCAGTGCGCAGGCACAAGAACACTATGGCTACACCTTC.

This clonotype was recorded at least ten times. The CDR3 protein is CASSVTTSTDTQYF. CDR3 in DNA: TGTGCCAGCAGCGTAACAACTAGCACAGATACGCAGTATTTT. J is TRBJ2-3 and V is TRBV7-2, with D uncertain. The CDR3 totals 14 residues. Germline CDR1 SGHTA, CDR2 FQGNSA. With 5 bases removed from V and 0 bases from J, the gap between germline ends came to 9 bases.

This clonotype turned up a few times. This rearrangement joins TRBV7-2 to TRBJ2-7, with TRBD1 matching over 12 bases. The trim removed 1 base at V and 7 bases at J, leaving 8 bases unmatched. CDR3 size: 16 residues. CDR1 and CDR2 from the germline V gene are SGHTA and FQGNSA. CDR3: CASSLESGQGANEQYF. The CDR3 nucleotides are TGTGCCAGCAGCTTAGAGTCGGGACAGGGGGCAAATGAGCAGTACTTC. The whole variable domain, filled in from reference TRBV7-2 and TRBJ2-7, reads GAGVSQSPSNKVTEKGKDVELRCDPISGHTALYWYRQSLGQGLEFLIYFQGNSAPDKSGLPSDRFSAERTGGSVSTLTIQRTQQEDSAVYLCASSLESGQGANEQYFGPGTRLTVT.

This sequence joins TRBV11-2 and TRBJ2-1; 9 bases match TRBD2. There are 17 residues in the CDR3. V trimming: 4 bases; J trimming: 6 bases; junction bases outside the gene matches: 13. Germline CDR1 reads SGHAT; CDR2 reads FQNNGV. The CDR3 bases are TGTGCCAGCAGCTCGCTAGCGGGGAGCTTTGGAGGCAATGAGCAGTTCTTC. Protein sequence: CASSSLAGSFGGNEQFF.

Comment on this clonotype: This may come from a read error, since a much larger clone is one base off. The DNA of the CDR3 is TGCTGTGCTTCTGGCTCGGCTAGCGGTTACTACAATGAGCAGTTCTTC. Translation gives CCASGSASGYYNEQFF. This chain joins TRBV20-1 and TRBJ2-1; 7 bases line up with TRBD2. CDR1 DFQATT and CDR2 SNEGSKA come from the germline V gene (reference sequence). This CDR3 spans 16 amino acids.

The sample holds a few counts of this clonotype. V gene TRBV5-1 combines with J gene TRBJ2-5; 10 bases line up with TRBD1. With V trimmed by 4 bases and J by 3 bases, 6 bases remained unmatched. The CDR3 extends over 15 amino acids. The germline V gene has CDR1 SGHRS and CDR2 YFSETQ. The CDR3 DNA follows: TGCGCCAGCAGCGCCCGGGACAGGGGTAAAGAGACCCAGTACTTC. Protein sequence: CASSARDRGKETQYF.

This clonotype was counted a few times. This chain connects TRBV27 to TRBJ2-2, with D perhaps TRBD2 (5 bases). V shed 6 bases and J shed 4 bases, with 15 bases lying between them. Germline V CDR1 and CDR2: MNHEY, SMNVEV (reference sequence). The CDR3 is 15 residues long. The CDR3 loop is CASRLNGLSTGELFF. The CDR3 DNA sequence: TGTGCCAGCAGACTAAACGGACTTTCCACCGGGGAGCTGTTTTTT.

CDR3 loop: CAISERATNEKLFF. CDR3 bases: TGTGCCATCAGTGAACGAGCAACTAATGAAAAACTGTTTTTT. This sequence joins TRBV10-3 and TRBJ1-4; D unresolved. The germline CDR1 and CDR2 sequences are ENHRY and SYGVKD. Trimming cost V 3 bases and J 0 bases, with 5 bases left between them. This CDR3 comprises 14 residues.

This clonotype was recorded many times. The chain carries TRBV5-1 and TRBJ2-7; D might be TRBD1 (6 bases). The CDR3 has 15 amino acids. With 1 base removed from V and 7 bases from J, the gap between germline ends came to 18 bases. CDR1 is SGHRS, CDR2 YFSETQ, per germline. CDR3 sequence reads: CASSLSDSGLREQYF. The CDR3 region has the DNA TGCGCCAGCAGCTTGTCGGACAGTGGGCTGAGGGAGCAGTACTTC.